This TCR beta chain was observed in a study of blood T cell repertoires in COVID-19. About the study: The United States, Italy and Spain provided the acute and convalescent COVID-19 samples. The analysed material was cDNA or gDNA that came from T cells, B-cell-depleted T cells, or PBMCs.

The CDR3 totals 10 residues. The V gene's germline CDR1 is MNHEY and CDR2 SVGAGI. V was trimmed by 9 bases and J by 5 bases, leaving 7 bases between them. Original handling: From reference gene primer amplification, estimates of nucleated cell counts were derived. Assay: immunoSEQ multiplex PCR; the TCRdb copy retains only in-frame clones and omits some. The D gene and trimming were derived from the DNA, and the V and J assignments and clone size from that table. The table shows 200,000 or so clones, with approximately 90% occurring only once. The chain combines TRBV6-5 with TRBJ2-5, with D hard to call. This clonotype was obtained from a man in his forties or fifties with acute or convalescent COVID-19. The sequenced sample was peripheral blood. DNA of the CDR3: TGTGCCAGTAACACCGAGACCCAGTACTTC. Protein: CASNTETQYF.